Presented here are 30 T cell receptor beta chains from one specimen sequenced in a study of blood T cell repertoires in COVID-19. Clones were read by immunoSEQ multiplex PCR, and TCRdb kept only the in-frame ones, dropping some. The sample lists roughly 190,000 clones; approximately 85% were seen once. The sample consisted of peripheral blood. The receptors derive from a woman aged 60-75 years with acute or convalescent COVID-19.

The chain uses TRBV6-1 and TRBJ2-7; D unclear. Trimming pared 3 bases from V and 7 bases from J, leaving 7 bases between. This CDR3 region has 11 residues. Germline loops: CDR1 MNHNS, CDR2 SASEGT. CDR3 amino acids: CASSDVMEQYF. CDR3 sequence (DNA): TGTGCCAGCAGTGACGTTATGGAGCAGTACTTC.

This chain links TRBV19 with TRBJ2-6; D uncertain. This CDR3 comprises 17 residues. The V gene lost 4 bases and the J gene lost 0 bases, with 13 bases spanning the gap. Germline CDR1 and CDR2: LNHDA and SQIVND (reference sequence). The CDR3 sequence: CASSTDFSVSGANVLTF. In DNA form, the CDR3 reads TGTGCCAGTAGTACCGATTTCAGCGTCTCTGGGGCCAACGTCCTGACTTTC.

The chain recombines TRBV30 with TRBJ2-5; a weak D match, TRBD1 (6 bases). The germline V gene has CDR1 GTSNPN and CDR2 SVGIG (reference sequence). This CDR3 comprises 14 residues. V was cut by 1 base and J by 7 bases, with 16 bases left in between. The CDR3 nucleotides read TGTGCCTGGAGTGGGACAGCTCCCCGAGGGACCCAGTACTTC. This codes for CAWSGTAPRGTQYF.

This rearrangement joins TRBV19 to TRBJ1-3, with D hard to call. Deletions cut 3 bases from V and 0 bases from J, with 9 bases between. Germline assignment: CDR1 LNHDA and CDR2 SQIVND (reference sequence). The length of the CDR3 is 15 residues. The CDR3, as DNA: TGTGCCAGTAGTATCGGACTCCGCTCTGGAAACACCATATATTTT. It specifies CASSIGLRSGNTIYF. The whole variable domain, filled in from reference TRBV19 and TRBJ1-3, reads DGGITQSPKYLFRKEGQNVTLSCEQNLNHDAMYWYRQDPGQGLRLIYYSQIVNDFQKGDIAEGYSVSREKKESFPLTVTSAQKNPTAFYLCASSIGLRSGNTIYFGEGSWLTVV.

The rearrangement uses TRBV6-1 and TRBJ1-4, with 8 bases matching TRBD1. V shed 2 bases, J shed 5 bases, and the junction held 13 bases outside the gene matches. This CDR3 is 18 amino acids long. Germline CDR1 is MNHNS and CDR2 is SASEGT. The CDR3 bases are TGTGCCAGCAGTGAACCCTATATTGACAGGGGAGAGAATGAAAAACTGTTTTTT. Its translation: CASSEPYIDRGENEKLFF.

V is TRBV5-6 and J is TRBJ2-5; 9 bases agree with TRBD2. From germline, CDR1 is SGHDT and CDR2 YYEEEE. Trimming at V came to 1 base and at J to 2 bases, leaving 3 bases not matched to a gene. The CDR3 contains 15 residues. CDR3: CASSLSSGTQETQYF. CDR3 coding DNA: TGTGCCAGCAGCTTGTCTAGCGGGACTCAAGAGACCCAGTACTTC.

This clone appeared a single time. The V call is TRBV6-6, the J call TRBJ2-5, with TRBD2 as a possible D gene (5 bases). Germline lookup yields CDR1 MNHNY and CDR2 SVGAGI (reference sequence). V lost 10 bases and J lost 4, with 16 bases in between. There are 13 residues in the CDR3. The chain's CDR3 is CATGSGSGETQYF. The CDR3 nucleotides read TGTGCCACCGGAAGCGGATCGGGAGAGACCCAGTACTTC.

This clone occurred a few times. The CDR3 DNA reads as TGTGCCAGCAGCTTGGTTGGCGGGGACGAACTGTTTTTT. Translating it yields CASSLVGGDELFF. This chain joins TRBV5-6 and TRBJ1-4; weak D call: TRBD1 (5 bases). Germline assignment: CDR1 SGHDT and CDR2 YYEEEE. The CDR3 sequence is 13 residues long. The V gene lost 0 bases and the J gene lost 12 bases, with 12 bases spanning the gap.

This clone was picked up one time. This sequence joins TRBV27 and TRBJ2-1, with 10 positions matching TRBD2. The CDR3 runs 15 residues. V dropped 6 bases and J dropped 6; count of bases not matched to a gene: 8. Germline lookup yields CDR1 MNHEY and CDR2 SMNVEV (reference sequence). CDR3 sequence reads: CASRTSGQWSNEQFF. The CDR3 coding sequence is TGTGCCAGCAGGACTAGCGGGCAGTGGAGCAATGAGCAGTTCTTC.

V and J are TRBV7-8 and TRBJ1-1; D unclear. The CDR3 extends over 14 amino acids. Germline V gene data show CDR1 as SGHVS and CDR2 as FQNEAQ. Trimming took off 6 bases at V and 0 bases at J, with 11 bases between the two ends. The CDR3 region has the DNA TGTGCCAGCAGTTCCCCTCAGGTGAACACTGAAGCTTTCTTT. Its translation: CASSSPQVNTEAFF.

This clone showed up just a few times. This sequence joins TRBV6-5 and TRBJ1-2, with TRBD1 matching 9 bases. V trimming: 6 bases; J trimming: 7 bases; junction bases outside the gene matches: 12. Germline CDR1 MNHEY, CDR2 SVGAGI. The CDR3 runs to 15 residues. The CDR3 loop is CASRTSPGQGSGYTF. DNA for the CDR3: TGTGCCAGCAGAACCTCACCGGGACAGGGTTCTGGCTACACCTTC.

V usage is TRBV6-1 and J usage is TRBJ1-3, with 8 bases fitting TRBD1. This CDR3 region has 18 residues. The V and J ends lost 4 bases and 0 bases, in that order; junction bases with no gene match: 11. The germline V gene has CDR1 MNHNS and CDR2 SASEGT. CDR3 DNA: TGTGCCAGCAGTGTAAGGGGGACAGGCAGAAGCTCTGGAAACACCATATATTTT. This codes for CASSVRGTGRSSGNTIYF.

This chain uses TRBV18 with TRBJ1-2, with a tentative D call TRBD1 (5 bases). Germline loops: CDR1 KGHSH, CDR2 LQKENI. The CDR3 runs 13 residues. Trimming removed 3 bases at V and 4 bases at J, with 9 bases between. CDR3 DNA: TGTGCCAGCTCACCCCAGGGACTCTATGGCTACACCTTC. It codes for CASSPQGLYGYTF.

V is TRBV9 and J is TRBJ2-1; TRBD2 aligns across 11 bases. Germline V CDR1 and CDR2: SGDLS, YYNGEE. The ends lost 1 base at V and 4 bases at J; junction bases unmatched: 10. The CDR3 length is 18 residues. CDR3 coding DNA: TGTGCCAGCAGCGTATACCCCGGCGGGACTAGCGGATACAATGAGCAGTTCTTC. Residues: CASSVYPGGTSGYNEQFF.

This chain uses TRBV6-6 with TRBJ2-3; 10 bases agree with TRBD2. The CDR3 contains 15 residues. CDR1 MNHNY and CDR2 SVGAGI come from the germline V gene (reference sequence). After removal of 7 bases from V and 4 bases from J, the junction contained 8 bases not matched to a gene. Here the CDR3 reads CASTYLAGVPDTQYF. CDR3 nucleotide sequence: TGTGCCAGCACCTACCTAGCGGGAGTCCCAGATACGCAGTATTTT.

V and J are TRBV6-1 and TRBJ2-7, with 10 bases that match TRBD2. Germline V gene data show CDR1 as MNHNS and CDR2 as SASEGT. J gave up 7 bases and V 2 bases, and 5 bases lay outside the gene matches. There are 14 residues in the CDR3. For the CDR3, the DNA is TGTGCCAGCAGTGAAACAGCGGGAGGGCGTGAGCAGTACGTC. Residues: CASSETAGGREQYV.

This sequence joins TRBV5-4 and TRBJ2-7; 7 nucleotides agree with TRBD1. Germline V lookup: CDR1 SGHNT, CDR2 YYREEE (reference sequence). J gave up 2 bases and V 1 base, and 3 bases lay outside the gene matches. CDR3 length: 14 residues. CDR3 in amino acids: CASSLIGGAYEQYF. CDR3 DNA: TGTGCCAGCAGCTTGATAGGGGGCGCCTACGAGCAGTACTTC.

This sequence joins TRBV28 and TRBJ1-3; D gene uncertain. In germline, CDR1 is MDHEN, CDR2 SYDVKM. The CDR3 is 14 residues long. The ends were cut back, 3 bases at V and 0 bases at J, with 6 bases in the middle. The CDR3: CASSFGSSGNTIYF. The CDR3 nucleotides are TGTGCCAGCAGTTTTGGGAGCTCTGGAAACACCATATATTTT.

The V call is TRBV6-5, the J call TRBJ1-2; 7 bases line up with TRBD1. Germline assignment: CDR1 MNHEY and CDR2 SVGAGI. This CDR3 comprises 11 residues. The CDR3 loop reads CAGKTGFGYTF. The CDR3 coding sequence is TGTGCGGGAAAGACAGGGTTTGGCTACACCTTC.

This clone was counted a few times. Other DNA sequences from this sample encode an identical CDR3 as well. V and J are TRBV5-1 and TRBJ1-1; TRBD1 aligns across 9 bases. The CDR3 is 14 residues long. CDR1 SGHRS and CDR2 YFSETQ come from the germline V gene. V was pared by 1 base and J by 2 bases, with 0 bases of the junction left unmatched. The CDR3 region has the DNA TGCGCCAGCAGCTTGACAGGGGGCAACACTGAAGCTTTCTTT. It encodes CASSLTGGNTEAFF.

The genes are TRBV5-4 and TRBJ2-5; TRBD2 matches 7 bases. The germline gives CDR1 SGHNT, CDR2 YYREEE (reference sequence). The CDR3 is 15 amino acids. The V gene end was trimmed by 6 bases and the J gene end by 7 bases; junction bases not matched to a gene: 15. CDR3: CASKVSTGRQGTQYF. The DNA of the CDR3 is TGTGCCAGCAAAGTGTCTACCGGGAGGCAGGGGACCCAGTACTTC.

J is TRBJ2-1 and V is TRBV7-2, with TRBD2 matching 15 bases. The V gene's germline CDR1 is SGHTA and CDR2 FQGNSA. This CDR3 has 16 amino acids. The trim removed 5 bases at V and 14 bases at J, leaving 13 bases unmatched. DNA for the CDR3: TGTGCCAGCAGCCCTGGACTAGCGGGAGGGAAATGGTCGGAGTTCTTC. Translated: CASSPGLAGGKWSEFF.

The chain couples TRBV5-4 to TRBJ2-2; D is possibly TRBD1 (6 bases). This CDR3 comprises 14 residues. Trimming left V 2 bases short and J 5 bases short, with 10 bases between. Germline V gives CDR1 SGHNT, CDR2 YYREEE (reference sequence). The CDR3 region is CASSLTGKTGELFF. CDR3 bases: TGTGCCAGCAGCTTAACAGGGAAGACCGGGGAGCTGTTTTTT.

This chain links TRBV19 with TRBJ1-2; D is unclear. CDR1 and CDR2 (germline): LNHDA, SQIVND (reference sequence). The CDR3 sequence is 15 residues long. V shed 4 bases and J shed 2 bases, with 14 bases lying between them. DNA for the CDR3: TGTGCCAGTAGTAACCCGGGTCGCATCAACTATGGCTACACCTTC. Translation gives CASSNPGRINYGYTF.

This chain links TRBV5-4 with TRBJ2-5; D not certain. V was shortened by 0 bases and J by 5 bases, with 11 bases between the two germline ends. This CDR3 spans 14 amino acids. The germline V gene encodes CDR1 SGHNT and CDR2 YYREEE (reference sequence). CDR3 sequence reads: CASSLEPAQETQYF. The CDR3, as DNA: TGTGCCAGCAGCTTGGAACCTGCACAGGAGACCCAGTACTTC.

The CDR3, as DNA: TGTGCCAGCAGCCGTACAGGGGCAGTCCTAGAGGCTTTCTTT. This encodes CASSRTGAVLEAFF. The chain recombines TRBV3-1 (or the pseudogene TRBV3-2) with TRBJ1-1; 7 bases fit TRBD1. Trimming cost V 4 bases and J 11 bases; bases outside gene matches: 13. CDR1 is LGHDT, CDR2 YNNKEL, per germline (reference sequence). CDR3 length: 14 residues.

V gene TRBV24-1 combines with J gene TRBJ1-5; TRBD1 might be the D (6 bases). Looked up from germline, CDR1 is KGHDR and CDR2 is SFDVKD. This CDR3 spans 11 amino acids. Trimming took 5 bases from V and 11 from J, leaving 9 bases between them. The CDR3 here is CATSGGTSQHF. The DNA for the CDR3 is TGTGCCACCAGTGGAGGGACATCCCAGCATTTT.

The J gene is TRBJ2-2, the V gene TRBV10-3; 8 bases align to TRBD2. The CDR3 spans 16 residues. With V trimmed by 1 base and J by 7 bases, 8 bases remained unmatched. Germline CDR1 reads ENHRY; CDR2 reads SYGVKD. DNA for the CDR3: TGTGCCATCAGTGAGTACGGAGCGGGAGTTAGCGGGGAGCTGTTTTTT. This gives the protein CAISEYGAGVSGELFF.

The genes are TRBV9 and TRBJ2-1, with TRBD2 identical over 13 bases. The germline V gene encodes CDR1 SGDLS and CDR2 YYNGEE. The V and J ends lost 0 bases and 6 bases, in that order; junction bases with no gene match: 6. The CDR3 consists of 17 residues. CDR3 loop: CASSVGLGLAGVNEQFF. CDR3 bases: TGTGCCAGCAGCGTAGGGCTCGGACTAGCGGGAGTCAATGAGCAGTTCTTC. The variable domain in full, with the rest retrieved from reference TRBV9 and TRBJ2-1, is DSGVTQTPKHLITATGQRVTLRCSPRSGDLSVYWYQQSLDQGLQFLIQYYNGEERAKGNILERFSAQQFPDLHSELNLSSLELGDSALYFCASSVGLGLAGVNEQFFGPGTRLTVL.

V usage is TRBV19 and J usage is TRBJ2-2; 9 bases align to TRBD2. With V trimmed by 9 bases and J by 2 bases, 7 bases remained unmatched. The CDR3 is 15 residues long. Germline CDR1 reads LNHDA; CDR2 reads SQIVND (reference sequence). In DNA, the CDR3 is TGTGCCAGCGTACTAGCGGGCACTAACACCGGGGAGCTGTTTTTT. Its protein product is CASVLAGTNTGELFF.